Included here is one T cell receptor (beta chain) sequence, with context. The sample originates from a study of blood T cell repertoires in COVID-19. Study information: Sources were T cells, B-cell-depleted T cells, or PBMCs; the material itself was cDNA or gDNA.

Original processing notes: Amplification with reference gene primers provided the estimates of nucleated cell counts. Here immunoSEQ multiplex PCR was the method, and the copy in TCRdb shows in-frame clones only, minus some. The V and J calls and the clone size are those of that table, but D and trimming were determined from the DNA. The sample holds tens of thousands of clones, about 79% seen once. The clonotype was recovered from a human donor with acute or convalescent COVID-19. The donor label of this sample is uncertain. Sequencing input: peripheral blood.

This CDR3 reads CASSYSGTSGGWTQYF. CDR3 sequence (DNA): TGTGCCAGCAGTTACTCGGGGACTAGCGGGGGGTGGACCCAGTACTTC. The chain employs TRBV6-5 and TRBJ2-5; 15 positions agree with TRBD2. With V trimmed by 0 bases and J by 7 bases, 3 bases remained unmatched. The CDR3 length is 16 residues. Per the germline V gene, CDR1 is MNHEY and CDR2 is SVGAGI.